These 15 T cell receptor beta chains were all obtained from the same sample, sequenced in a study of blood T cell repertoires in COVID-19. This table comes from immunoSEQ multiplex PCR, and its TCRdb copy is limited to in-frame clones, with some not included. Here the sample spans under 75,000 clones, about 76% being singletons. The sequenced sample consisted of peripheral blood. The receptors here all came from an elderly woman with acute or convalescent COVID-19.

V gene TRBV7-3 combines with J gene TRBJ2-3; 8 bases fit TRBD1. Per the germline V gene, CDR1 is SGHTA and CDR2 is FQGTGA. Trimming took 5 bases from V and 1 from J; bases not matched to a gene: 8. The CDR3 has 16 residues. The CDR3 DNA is TGTGCCAGCAGCGGTTCCGGGACAGGACGCACAGATACGCAGTATTTT. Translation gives CASSGSGTGRTDTQYF.

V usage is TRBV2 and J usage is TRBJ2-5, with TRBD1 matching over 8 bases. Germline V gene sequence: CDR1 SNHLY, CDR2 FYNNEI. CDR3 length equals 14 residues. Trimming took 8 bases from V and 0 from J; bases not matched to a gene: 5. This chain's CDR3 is CASGRDRNQETQYF. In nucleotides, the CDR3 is TGTGCCAGCGGGCGGGACAGGAACCAAGAGACCCAGTACTTC. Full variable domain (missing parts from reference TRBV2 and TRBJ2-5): EPEVTQTPSHQVTQMGQEVILRCVPISNHLYFYWYRQILGQKVEFLVSFYNNEISEKSEIFDDQFSVERPDGSNFTLKIRSTKLEDSAMYFCASGRDRNQETQYFGPGTRLLVL.

CDR3 coding DNA: TGTGCCAGCAGGCCCGGGACAGGGCGGAATGAGCAGTTCTTC. It yields the protein CASRPGTGRNEQFF. The V and J genes are TRBV6-6 and TRBJ2-1, with 9 bases matching TRBD1. This CDR3 spans 14 amino acids. The V and J ends lost 6 bases and 7 bases, in that order; junction bases with no gene match: 7. From germline, CDR1 is MNHNY and CDR2 SVGAGI (reference sequence).

CDR3 in DNA: TGTGCCAGCAGTTCCCCCCCGACAGGTCCCCTCTACGAGCAGTACTTC. Translating it yields CASSSPPTGPLYEQYF. This chain uses TRBV6-5 with TRBJ2-7; TRBD1 might be the D (6 bases). Germline assignment: CDR1 MNHEY and CDR2 SVGAGI. The CDR3 loop spans 16 amino acids. V was trimmed by 4 bases and J by 3 bases, leaving 19 bases between them.

The CDR3 sequence: CASSYRTGSTEAFF. DNA of the CDR3: TGTGCCAGCAGCTATCGGACAGGGAGCACTGAAGCTTTCTTT. The chain links TRBV7-2 to TRBJ1-1; 8 bases are a match to TRBD1. The CDR3 is made up of 14 amino acids. Trimming removed 4 bases from V and 4 bases from J; junction bases left unmatched: 5. Germline lookup yields CDR1 SGHTA and CDR2 FQGNSA.

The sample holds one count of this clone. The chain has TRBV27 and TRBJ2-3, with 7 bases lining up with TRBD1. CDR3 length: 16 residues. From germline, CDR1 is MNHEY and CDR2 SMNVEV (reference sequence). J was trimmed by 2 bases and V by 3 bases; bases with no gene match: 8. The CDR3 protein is CASSFMTGMNTDTQYF. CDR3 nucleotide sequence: TGTGCCAGCAGTTTTATGACAGGGATGAACACAGATACGCAGTATTTT.

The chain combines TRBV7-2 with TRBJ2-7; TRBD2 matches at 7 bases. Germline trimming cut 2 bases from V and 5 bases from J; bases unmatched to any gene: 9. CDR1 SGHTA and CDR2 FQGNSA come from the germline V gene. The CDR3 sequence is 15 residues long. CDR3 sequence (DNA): TGTGCCAGCAGCTTAACAGGACTAGAGACCCACGAGCAGTACTTC. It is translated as CASSLTGLETHEQYF.

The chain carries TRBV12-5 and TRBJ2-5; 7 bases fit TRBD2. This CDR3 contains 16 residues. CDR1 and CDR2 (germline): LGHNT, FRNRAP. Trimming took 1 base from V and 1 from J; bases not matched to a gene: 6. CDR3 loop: CASGLANGGVQETQYF. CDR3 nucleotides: TGTGCTAGTGGTTTGGCTAATGGGGGGGTCCAAGAGACCCAGTACTTC.

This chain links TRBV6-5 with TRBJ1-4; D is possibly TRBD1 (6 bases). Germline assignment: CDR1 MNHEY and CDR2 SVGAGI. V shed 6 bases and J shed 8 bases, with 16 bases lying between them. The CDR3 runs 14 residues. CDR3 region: CASSRTVPEEKLFF. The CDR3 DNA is TGTGCCAGCAGCCGGACAGTTCCAGAGGAAAAACTGTTTTTT.

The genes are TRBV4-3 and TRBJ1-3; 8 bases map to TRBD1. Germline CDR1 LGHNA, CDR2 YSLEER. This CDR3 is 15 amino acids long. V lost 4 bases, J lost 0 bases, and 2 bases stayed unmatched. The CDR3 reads CASSPDRASGNTIYF. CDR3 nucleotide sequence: TGCGCCAGCAGCCCGGACAGGGCCTCTGGAAACACCATATATTTT.

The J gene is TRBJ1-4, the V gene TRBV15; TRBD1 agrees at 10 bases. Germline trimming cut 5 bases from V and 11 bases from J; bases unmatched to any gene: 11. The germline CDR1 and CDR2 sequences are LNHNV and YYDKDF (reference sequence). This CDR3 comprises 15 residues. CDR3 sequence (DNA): TGTGCCACCAGCGGGGGGACAGGGGACCTTGGCAAACTGTTTTTT. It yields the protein CATSGGTGDLGKLFF.

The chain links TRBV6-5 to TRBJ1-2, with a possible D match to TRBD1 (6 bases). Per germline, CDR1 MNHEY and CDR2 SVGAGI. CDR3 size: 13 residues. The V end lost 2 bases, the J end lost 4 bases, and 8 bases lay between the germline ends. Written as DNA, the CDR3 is TGTGCCAGCAGTTACGGGGGCATCTATGGCTACACCTTC. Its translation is CASSYGGIYGYTF.

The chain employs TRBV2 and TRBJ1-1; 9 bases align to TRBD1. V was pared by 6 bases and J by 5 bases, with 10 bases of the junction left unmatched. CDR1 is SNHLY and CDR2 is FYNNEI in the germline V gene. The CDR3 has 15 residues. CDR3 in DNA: TGTGCCAGCAGCGGGCACAGGGGGCAGTTTACTGAAGCTTTCTTT. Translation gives CASSGHRGQFTEAFF.

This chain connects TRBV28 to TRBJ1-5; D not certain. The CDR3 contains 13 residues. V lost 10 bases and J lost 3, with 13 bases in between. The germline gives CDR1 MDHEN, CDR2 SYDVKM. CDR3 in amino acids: CAIIAGPNQPQHF. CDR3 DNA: TGTGCCATTATAGCGGGCCCCAATCAGCCCCAGCATTTT.

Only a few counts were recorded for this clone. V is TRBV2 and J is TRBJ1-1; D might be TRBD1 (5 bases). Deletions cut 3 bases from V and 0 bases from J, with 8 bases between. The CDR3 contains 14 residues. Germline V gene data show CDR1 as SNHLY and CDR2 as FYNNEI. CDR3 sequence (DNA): TGTGCCAGCAGTGAGGGGGACTTGAACACTGAAGCTTTCTTT. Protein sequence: CASSEGDLNTEAFF.